In this sample, the clone carrying this TCR beta chain turned up a few times. The target antigen is unknown. The sample comes from a study of T cells in Graves' hyperthyroidism and ophthalmopathy. Findings and limits, study-wide: Patients with ophthalmopathy were separated from those with stable hyperthyroidism by a 13 V-J model. Appearing also in blood were most of the thyroid clonotypes expanded above 0.001. Before onset, by a median of around six months, the model predicted ophthalmopathy.

TCR beta CDR3 regions were amplified from RNA. The HTBI primer set was used in a first-round RT-PCR of the TCR CDR3. Each CDR3 protein is one row after TCRdb ran MiXCR on the multiplex PCR reads. Of approximately 640,000 distinct CDR3 sequences in the sample, 45% are singletons; the top ten hold less than 8.5%. Germline V gene sequence: CDR1 SGHNT, CDR2 YENEEA. The CDR3 covers 13 residues. With 0 bases removed from V and 8 bases from J, the gap between germline ends came to 7 bases. Thyroid ultrasound and orbital computed tomography, with clinical symptoms and serum thyroxine and TRAb, informed diagnoses.

The V call is TRBV11-3, the J call TRBJ1-4, with no clear D. The source material was peripheral blood or thyroid tissue (not recorded which). This TCR came from an adult man with Graves' disease, either hyperthyroidism or ophthalmopathy (not recorded which). The CDR3 DNA reads as TGTGCCAGCAGCTTAGATCATTACGAAAAACTGTTTTTT. This sequence encodes CASSLDHYEKLFF.